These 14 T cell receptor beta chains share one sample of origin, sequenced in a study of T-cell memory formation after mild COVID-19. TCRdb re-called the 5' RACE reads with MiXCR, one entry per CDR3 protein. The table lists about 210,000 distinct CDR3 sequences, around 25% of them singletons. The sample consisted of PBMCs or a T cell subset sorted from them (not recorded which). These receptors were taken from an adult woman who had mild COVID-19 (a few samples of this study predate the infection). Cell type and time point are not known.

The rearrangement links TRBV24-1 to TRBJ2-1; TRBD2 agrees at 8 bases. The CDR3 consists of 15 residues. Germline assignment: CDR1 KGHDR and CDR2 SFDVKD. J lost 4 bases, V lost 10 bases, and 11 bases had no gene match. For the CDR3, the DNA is TGTGCCACTGGGGGTAGCGGGATTAATTACAATGAGCAGTTCTTC. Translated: CATGGSGINYNEQFF.

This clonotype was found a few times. The CDR3 region is CASSSTGWGETQYF. CDR3 coding DNA: TGCGCCAGCAGCTCCACTGGATGGGGAGAGACCCAGTACTTC. The chain is built from TRBV5-1 and TRBJ2-5; the D is unclear. V was shortened by 3 bases and J by 4 bases, with 13 bases between the two germline ends. The CDR3 loop spans 14 amino acids. Germline CDR1 is SGHRS and CDR2 is YFSETQ.

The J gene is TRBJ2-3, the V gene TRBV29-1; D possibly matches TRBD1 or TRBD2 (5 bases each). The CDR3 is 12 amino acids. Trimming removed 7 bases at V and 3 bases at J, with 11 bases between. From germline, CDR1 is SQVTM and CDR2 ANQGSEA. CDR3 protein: CSGGWRTDTQYF. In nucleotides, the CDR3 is TGCAGCGGGGGGTGGCGTACAGATACGCAGTATTTT.

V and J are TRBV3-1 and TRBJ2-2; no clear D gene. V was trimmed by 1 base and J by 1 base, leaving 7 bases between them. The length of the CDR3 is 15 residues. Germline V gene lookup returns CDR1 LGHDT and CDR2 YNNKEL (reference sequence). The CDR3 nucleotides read TGTGCCAGCAGCCAAGTATACGGGAACACCGGGGAGCTGTTTTTT. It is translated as CASSQVYGNTGELFF.

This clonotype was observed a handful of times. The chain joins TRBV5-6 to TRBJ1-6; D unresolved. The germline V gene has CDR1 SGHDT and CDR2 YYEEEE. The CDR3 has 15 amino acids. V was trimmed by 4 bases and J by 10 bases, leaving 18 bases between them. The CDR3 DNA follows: TGTGCCAGCAGCCCAGGACCTTTCGCCTCCTCACCCCTCCACTTT. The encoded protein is CASSPGPFASSPLHF.

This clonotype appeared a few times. The CDR3 loop reads CASTQTSGGIYEQYF. The CDR3 DNA reads as TGCGCCAGCACCCAGACTAGCGGGGGGATCTACGAGCAGTACTTC. The gene calls are TRBV5-1 and TRBJ2-7; TRBD2 aligns across 13 bases. V dropped 6 bases and J dropped 3; count of bases not matched to a gene: 6. CDR1 is SGHRS, CDR2 YFSETQ, per germline. There are 15 residues in the CDR3.

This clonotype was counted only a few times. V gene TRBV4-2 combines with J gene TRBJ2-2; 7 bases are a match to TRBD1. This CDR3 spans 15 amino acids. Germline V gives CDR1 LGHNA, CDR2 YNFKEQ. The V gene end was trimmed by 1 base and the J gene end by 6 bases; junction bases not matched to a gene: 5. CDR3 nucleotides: TGTGCCAGCAGCCAAGGGGACAGCCTGCCCGGGGAGCTGTTTTTT. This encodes CASSQGDSLPGELFF.

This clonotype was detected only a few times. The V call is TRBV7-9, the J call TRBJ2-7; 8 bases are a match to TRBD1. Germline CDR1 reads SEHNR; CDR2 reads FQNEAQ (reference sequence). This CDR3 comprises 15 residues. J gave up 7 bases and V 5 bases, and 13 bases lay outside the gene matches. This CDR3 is CASSRPQGAREEQYF. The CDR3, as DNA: TGTGCCAGCAGCCGCCCGCAGGGGGCTAGAGAAGAGCAGTACTTC. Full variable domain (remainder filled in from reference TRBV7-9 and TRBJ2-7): DTGVSQNPRHKITKRGQNVTFRCDPISEHNRLYWYRQTLGQGPEFLTYFQNEAQLEKSRLLSDRFSAERPKGSFSTLEIQRTEQGDSAMYLCASSRPQGAREEQYFGPGTRLTVT.

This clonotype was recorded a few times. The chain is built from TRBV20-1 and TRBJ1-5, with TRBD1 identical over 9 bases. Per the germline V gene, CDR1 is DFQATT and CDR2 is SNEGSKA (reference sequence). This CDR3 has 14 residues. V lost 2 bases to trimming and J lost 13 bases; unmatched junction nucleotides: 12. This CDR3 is CSARHTRTGVLQHF. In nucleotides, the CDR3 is TGCAGTGCTAGACATACTCGGACAGGGGTATTGCAGCATTTT.

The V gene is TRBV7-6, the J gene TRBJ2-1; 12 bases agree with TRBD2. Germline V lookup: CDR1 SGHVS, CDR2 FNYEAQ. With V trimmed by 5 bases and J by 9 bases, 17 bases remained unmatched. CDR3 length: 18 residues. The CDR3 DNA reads TGTGCCAGCAGCCGCCTCCGACTAGCGGGAGATATCCCCGCTGAGCAGTTCTTC. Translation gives CASSRLRLAGDIPAEQFF. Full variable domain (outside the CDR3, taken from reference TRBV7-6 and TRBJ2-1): GAGVSQSPRYKVTKRGQDVALRCDPISGHVSLYWYRQALGQGPEFLTYFNYEAQQDKSGLPNDRFSAERPEGSISTLTIQRTEQRDSAMYRCASSRLRLAGDIPAEQFFGPGTRLTVL.

The CDR3 DNA follows: TGTGCCAGCAGCCGATTTGGGAGGACAGGAAACAAGAACACTGAAGCTTTCTTT. Translation gives CASSRFGRTGNKNTEAFF. The chain couples TRBV7-2 to TRBJ1-1; TRBD1 matches at 7 bases. There are 18 residues in the CDR3. V gave up 5 bases and J gave up 1 base; unmatched junction bases: 16. Per the germline V gene, CDR1 is SGHTA and CDR2 is FQGNSA.

The CDR3 loop reads CASSEDGGPQDTQYF. In DNA, the CDR3 is TGTGCCAGTAGCGAAGACGGGGGTCCGCAAGATACGCAGTATTTT. The rearrangement uses TRBV19 and TRBJ2-3; TRBD2 might be the D (6 bases). Germline values: CDR1 LNHDA, CDR2 SQIVND (reference sequence). The CDR3 spans 15 residues. Trimming left V 6 bases short and J 5 bases short, with 18 bases between.

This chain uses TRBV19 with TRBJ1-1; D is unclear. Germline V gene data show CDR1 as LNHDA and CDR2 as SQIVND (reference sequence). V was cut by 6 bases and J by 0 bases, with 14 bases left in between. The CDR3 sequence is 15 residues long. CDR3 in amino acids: CASRMGWGMNTEAFF. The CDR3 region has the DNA TGTGCCAGTAGGATGGGCTGGGGTATGAACACTGAAGCTTTCTTT.

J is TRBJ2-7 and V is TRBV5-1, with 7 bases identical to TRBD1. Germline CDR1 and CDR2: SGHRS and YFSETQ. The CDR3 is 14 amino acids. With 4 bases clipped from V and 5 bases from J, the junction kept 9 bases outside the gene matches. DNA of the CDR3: TGCGCCAGCAGCGCCTCGACAGGGCTCGACGAGCAGTACTTC. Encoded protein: CASSASTGLDEQYF.